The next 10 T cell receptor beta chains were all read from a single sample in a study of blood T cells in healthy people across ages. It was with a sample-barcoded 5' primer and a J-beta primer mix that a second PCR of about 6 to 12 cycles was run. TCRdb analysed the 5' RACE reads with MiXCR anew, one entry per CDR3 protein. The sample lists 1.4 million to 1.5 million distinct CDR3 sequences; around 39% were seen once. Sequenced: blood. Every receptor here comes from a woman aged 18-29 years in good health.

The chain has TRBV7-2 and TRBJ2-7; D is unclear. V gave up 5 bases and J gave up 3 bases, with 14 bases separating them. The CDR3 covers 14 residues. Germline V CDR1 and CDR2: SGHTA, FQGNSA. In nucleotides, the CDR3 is TGTGCCAGCAGCGTGGACCAAGAGAGCTACGAGCAGTACTTC. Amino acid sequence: CASSVDQESYEQYF.

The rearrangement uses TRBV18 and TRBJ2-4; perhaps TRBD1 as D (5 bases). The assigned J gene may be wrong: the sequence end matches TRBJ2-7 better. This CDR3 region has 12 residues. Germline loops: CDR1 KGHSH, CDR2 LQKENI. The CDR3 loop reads CASSRGRNEQYF. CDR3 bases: TGTGCCAGCTCACGGGGCAGGAACGAGCAGTACTTC.

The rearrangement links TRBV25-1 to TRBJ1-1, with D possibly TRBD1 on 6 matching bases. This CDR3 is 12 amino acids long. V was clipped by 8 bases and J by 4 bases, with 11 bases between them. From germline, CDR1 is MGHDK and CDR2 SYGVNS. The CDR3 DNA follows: TGTGCCAGCCAGGAGGGGGTCACTGAAGCTTTCTTT. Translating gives CASQEGVTEAFF.

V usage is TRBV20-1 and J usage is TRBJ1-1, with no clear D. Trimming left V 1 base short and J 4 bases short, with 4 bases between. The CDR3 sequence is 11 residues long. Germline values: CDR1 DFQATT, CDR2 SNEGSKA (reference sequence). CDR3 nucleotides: TGCAGTGCTAGAGGTCCCACTGAAGCTTTCTTT. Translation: CSARGPTEAFF.

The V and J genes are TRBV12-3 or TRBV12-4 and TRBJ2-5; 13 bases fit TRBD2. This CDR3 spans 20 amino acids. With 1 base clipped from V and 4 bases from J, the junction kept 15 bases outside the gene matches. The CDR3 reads CASSLGWTSGSRLNRETQYF. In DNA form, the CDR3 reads TGTGCCAGCAGTTTAGGGTGGACTAGCGGGAGCAGATTAAATAGAGAGACCCAGTACTTC.

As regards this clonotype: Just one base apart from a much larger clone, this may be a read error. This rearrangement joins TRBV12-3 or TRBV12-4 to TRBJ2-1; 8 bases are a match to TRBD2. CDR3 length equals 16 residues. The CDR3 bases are TGTGTCAGCAGTCTATGGGGTAGCGGGATAGTAAATGAGCAGTTCTTC. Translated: CVSSLWGSGIVNEQFF.

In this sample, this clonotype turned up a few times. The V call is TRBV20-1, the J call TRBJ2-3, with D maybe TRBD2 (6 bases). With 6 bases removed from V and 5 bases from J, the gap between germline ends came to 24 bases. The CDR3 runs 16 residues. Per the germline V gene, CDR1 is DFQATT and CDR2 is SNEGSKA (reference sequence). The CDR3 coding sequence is TGCAGTGCGATCGGGTGGCAACGGGAGTGGGTAGATACGCAGTATTTT. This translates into CSAIGWQREWVDTQYF.

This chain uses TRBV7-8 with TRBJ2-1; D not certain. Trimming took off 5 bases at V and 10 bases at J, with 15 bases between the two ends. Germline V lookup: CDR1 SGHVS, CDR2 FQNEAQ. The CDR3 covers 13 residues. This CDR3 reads CASSKPPGGEQFF. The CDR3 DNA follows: TGTGCCAGCAGCAAACCCCCGGGTGGGGAGCAGTTCTTC.

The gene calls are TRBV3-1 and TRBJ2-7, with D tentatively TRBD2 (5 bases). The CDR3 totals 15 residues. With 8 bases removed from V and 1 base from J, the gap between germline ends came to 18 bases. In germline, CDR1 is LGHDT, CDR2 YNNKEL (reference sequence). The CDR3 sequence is CASRRAQGASYEQYF. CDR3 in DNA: TGTGCCAGCCGGCGGGCCCAAGGCGCTTCCTACGAGCAGTACTTC.

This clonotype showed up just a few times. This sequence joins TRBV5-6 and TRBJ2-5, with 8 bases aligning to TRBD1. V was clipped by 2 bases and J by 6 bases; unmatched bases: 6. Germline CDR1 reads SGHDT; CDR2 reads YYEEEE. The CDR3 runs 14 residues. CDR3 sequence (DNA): TGTGCCAGCAGCTTCAGACAGGGGAGGAAGACCCAGTACTTC. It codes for CASSFRQGRKTQYF.